This T cell receptor beta chain came from a study of cytomegalovirus exposure and HLA in healthy donors. To note about this clone: Its antigen is currently unknown.

CDR3 length: 11 amino acids. V lost 8 bases and J lost 0, with 5 bases in between. Germline CDR1 is MDHEN and CDR2 is SYDVKM. Vbeta (60) and Jbeta (13) primers were used in the PCR. This table comes from immunoSEQ multiplex PCR, and its TCRdb copy is limited to in-frame clones, with some not included. This sample's clone table lists roughly 80,000 clones. Findings and caveats of the study: As a later analysis showed, several of the most significant clusters appeared to be linked to common viral pathogens.

The source is a man between 45 and 60 years old in good health and CMV-seronegative. The specimen was PBMCs. The chain combines TRBV28 with TRBJ2-7; no clear D gene. DNA of the CDR3: TGTGCCAGCCGGTCCTCCTACGAGCAGTACTTC. Translated: CASRSSYEQYF.